Below are 31 T cell receptor beta chains sequenced from a single sample in a study of cytomegalovirus exposure and HLA in healthy donors. Use of 60 Vbeta and 13 Jbeta primers characterized the PCR. Sequencing used immunoSEQ multiplex PCR; TCRdb keeps in-frame clones, though not all of them. This sample carries 70,000 to 100,000 clones, with 3% to 4.5% going to the ten biggest clones. The source material was PBMCs. The receptors come from a young man in good health and CMV-seropositive.

V gene TRBV5-6 combines with J gene TRBJ2-7; 8 positions agree with TRBD1. Losses at the gene ends were 4 bases for V and 0 bases for J; bases not matched to a gene: 6. The CDR3 has 15 amino acids. Germline V gene data show CDR1 as SGHDT and CDR2 as YYEEEE. The CDR3 is CASSHGTGHSYEQYF. DNA of the CDR3: TGTGCCAGCAGCCACGGGACAGGTCACTCCTACGAGCAGTACTTC.

This sequence joins TRBV5-1 and TRBJ1-3, with D hard to call. V was cut by 4 bases and J by 0 bases, with 8 bases left in between. Germline V gene sequence: CDR1 SGHRS, CDR2 YFSETQ. This CDR3 has 14 amino acids. CDR3 nucleotide sequence: TGCGCCAGCAGCGCGTCATCCTCTGGAAACACCATATATTTT. Translated: CASSASSSGNTIYF.

The V gene is TRBV5-1, the J gene TRBJ1-4; no firm D call. With 7 bases removed from V and 7 bases from J, the gap between germline ends came to 20 bases. The CDR3 spans 15 residues. Germline V CDR1 and CDR2: SGHRS, YFSETQ. In DNA, the CDR3 is TGCGCCAGCCATTTAGGAGCAATTACGGGTGAAAAACTGTTTTTT. Amino acids: CASHLGAITGEKLFF.

V gene TRBV19 combines with J gene TRBJ1-1, with TRBD1 identical over 10 bases. The V and J ends lost 0 bases and 11 bases, in that order; junction bases with no gene match: 12. Germline V gene lookup returns CDR1 LNHDA and CDR2 SQIVND (reference sequence). The CDR3 covers 16 residues. The CDR3 DNA is TGTGCCAGTAGTATAGATCGCGCGGGGACAGGGGAAGAGGCTTTCTTT. This gives the protein CASSIDRAGTGEEAFF. The full variable domain, its missing parts supplied by reference TRBV19 and TRBJ1-1, is DGGITQSPKYLFRKEGQNVTLSCEQNLNHDAMYWYRQDPGQGLRLIYYSQIVNDFQKGDIAEGYSVSREKKESFPLTVTSAQKNPTAFYLCASSIDRAGTGEEAFFGQGTRLTVV.

The chain's CDR3 is CASSPVRQGAGGYTF. DNA for the CDR3: TGTGCCAGCAGTCCAGTCCGACAGGGGGCGGGTGGCTACACCTTC. The chain couples TRBV7-2 to TRBJ1-2, with 10 nucleotides matching TRBD1. This CDR3 is built from 15 residues. CDR1 is SGHTA and CDR2 is FQGNSA in the germline V gene. V lost 6 bases to trimming and J lost 7 bases; unmatched junction nucleotides: 11. Full variable domain (missing parts from reference TRBV7-2 and TRBJ1-2): GAGVSQSPSNKVTEKGKDVELRCDPISGHTALYWYRQSLGQGLEFLIYFQGNSAPDKSGLPSDRFSAERTGGSVSTLTIQRTQQEDSAVYLCASSPVRQGAGGYTFGSGTRLTVV.

The V call is TRBV7-2, the J call TRBJ1-5, with a tentative D call TRBD1 (6 bases). The V gene lost 1 base and the J gene lost 0 bases, with 10 bases spanning the gap. The CDR3 covers 16 residues. Per the germline V gene, CDR1 is SGHTA and CDR2 is FQGNSA. CDR3: CASSLVGTNSNQPQHF. The CDR3 DNA reads as TGTGCCAGCAGCTTAGTAGGGACAAATAGCAATCAGCCCCAGCATTTT. Drawing the rest from reference TRBV7-2 and TRBJ1-5, the complete variable domain is GAGVSQSPSNKVTEKGKDVELRCDPISGHTALYWYRQSLGQGLEFLIYFQGNSAPDKSGLPSDRFSAERTGGSVSTLTIQRTQQEDSAVYLCASSLVGTNSNQPQHFGDGTRLSIL.

The rearrangement joins TRBV30 to TRBJ1-3; the D is unclear. Germline CDR1 reads GTSNPN; CDR2 reads SVGIG (reference sequence). This CDR3 region has 11 residues. Trimming took 4 bases from V and 4 from J, leaving 5 bases between them. The CDR3 DNA follows: TGTGCCTGGACAACAGGAAACACCATATATTTT. Its translation is CAWTTGNTIYF.

V and J are TRBV2 and TRBJ1-4, with D perhaps TRBD1 (6 bases). Germline-derived CDR1 and CDR2 are SNHLY and FYNNEI. The CDR3 is 13 amino acids. The germline V and J ends were trimmed by 6 bases and 7 bases, with 12 bases remaining between them. CDR3 sequence: CASRGEGGEKLFF. CDR3 nucleotide sequence: TGTGCCAGCAGGGGGGAAGGGGGTGAAAAACTGTTTTTT.

The genes are TRBV25-1 and TRBJ2-7, with TRBD2 matching over 11 bases. There are 17 residues in the CDR3. CDR1 and CDR2 (germline): MGHDK, SYGVNS. Trimming removed 2 bases from V and 4 bases from J; junction bases left unmatched: 10. DNA for the CDR3: TGTGCCAGCAGTGAAGAGGGTGCGGCTAGCGGGAGGTACGAGCAGTACTTC. Translated: CASSEEGAASGRYEQYF.

The rearrangement uses TRBV13 and TRBJ2-7, with 9 bases that match TRBD1. Losses at the gene ends were 5 bases for V and 1 base for J; bases not matched to a gene: 9. The germline V gene encodes CDR1 PRHDT and CDR2 FYEKMQ (reference sequence). The CDR3 covers 16 residues. CDR3 DNA sequence: TGTGCCAGCAGCCGCGACACAGGGGGCGCTTCCTACGAGCAGTACTTC. This translates into CASSRDTGGASYEQYF.

The rearrangement links TRBV27 to TRBJ2-7; D ambiguous. Trimming pared 6 bases from V and 3 bases from J, leaving 9 bases between. Looked up from germline, CDR1 is MNHEY and CDR2 is SMNVEV (reference sequence). The CDR3 is 12 residues long. The CDR3 bases are TGTGCCAGCAGGGGCATGAACTACGAGCAGTACTTC. It specifies CASRGMNYEQYF.

The gene calls are TRBV5-4 and TRBJ2-1, with 9 bases fitting TRBD2. The trim removed 3 bases at V and 4 bases at J, leaving 11 bases unmatched. The CDR3 has 17 residues. Germline CDR1 SGHNT, CDR2 YYREEE (reference sequence). Here the CDR3 reads CASSSLDSGGGYNEQFF. In nucleotides, the CDR3 is TGTGCCAGCAGCTCCCTCGATAGCGGGGGTGGTTACAATGAGCAGTTCTTC.

This chain joins TRBV2 and TRBJ2-7, with unresolved D. Germline values: CDR1 SNHLY, CDR2 FYNNEI. V was pared by 4 bases and J by 0 bases, with 7 bases between. This CDR3 has 13 amino acids. The CDR3 is CASSGVGSYEQYF. Written as DNA, the CDR3 is TGTGCCAGCAGTGGAGTTGGCTCCTACGAGCAGTACTTC.

This chain connects TRBV7-2 to TRBJ2-2; D ambiguous. Germline V gene data show CDR1 as SGHTA and CDR2 as FQGNSA. This CDR3 is 14 amino acids long. The V and J ends lost 3 bases and 5 bases respectively, with 10 bases between them. CDR3 in DNA: TGTGCCAGCAGCTTGGGCACCTATACCGGGGAGCTGTTTTTT. Amino acids: CASSLGTYTGELFF.

J is TRBJ2-6 and V is TRBV6-1; D may be TRBD1 (5 bases). Germline values: CDR1 MNHNS, CDR2 SASEGT. The CDR3 runs 15 residues. Trimming removed 6 bases from V and 3 bases from J, with 12 bases in between. The CDR3 region is CASRNRGGGANVLTF. DNA of the CDR3: TGTGCCAGCAGGAATAGGGGTGGTGGGGCCAACGTCCTGACTTTC.

CDR3 residues: CASSQGEGPGELFF. The CDR3 bases are TGTGCCAGCAGCCAAGGGGAGGGACCCGGGGAGCTGTTTTTT. The rearrangement uses TRBV4-2 and TRBJ2-2; 7 positions match TRBD2. Looked up from germline, CDR1 is LGHNA and CDR2 is YNFKEQ. Trimming at V came to 1 base and at J to 6 bases, leaving 2 bases not matched to a gene. This CDR3 contains 14 residues.

The chain joins TRBV6-5 to TRBJ2-3, with TRBD1 as a possible D gene (6 bases). This CDR3 region has 13 residues. From germline, CDR1 is MNHEY and CDR2 SVGAGI. Trimming cost V 6 bases and J 5 bases, with 12 bases left between them. The CDR3 reads CASSSPGVDTQYF. CDR3 DNA: TGTGCCAGCAGCTCTCCAGGGGTAGATACGCAGTATTTT.

The chain has TRBV5-1 and TRBJ1-2; TRBD1 is a possible D gene (6 bases). Germline CDR1 reads SGHRS; CDR2 reads YFSETQ. The length of the CDR3 is 15 residues. V was shortened by 2 bases and J by 3 bases, with 14 bases between the two germline ends. In nucleotides, the CDR3 is TGCGCCAGCAGCTTCACAGGGAGTTACGACTATGGCTACACCTTC. The encoded protein is CASSFTGSYDYGYTF.

CDR3 region: CATSHKPVRAGELFF. The CDR3 DNA sequence: TGTGCCACCAGCCATAAGCCGGTTCGGGCCGGGGAGCTGTTTTTT. The chain recombines TRBV15 with TRBJ2-2; D gene unclear. The CDR3 has 15 amino acids. Germline V lookup: CDR1 LNHNV, CDR2 YYDKDF (reference sequence). Trimming took 5 bases from V and 6 from J, leaving 16 bases between them.

J is TRBJ2-1 and V is TRBV30; no definite D call. The germline CDR1 and CDR2 sequences are GTSNPN and SVGIG (reference sequence). Trimming took 0 bases from V and 4 from J, leaving 7 bases between them. The CDR3 spans 13 residues. For the CDR3, the DNA is TGTGCCTGGAGTGTATCCAGATACAATGAGCAGTTCTTC. Its protein is CAWSVSRYNEQFF.

The CDR3 sequence is CASSPRWGGGEETQYF. The CDR3 DNA follows: TGTGCCAGCAGCCCTCGGTGGGGCGGGGGGGAAGAGACCCAGTACTTC. J is TRBJ2-5 and V is TRBV9; 9 bases agree with TRBD2. The CDR3 extends over 16 amino acids. The junction had 10 bases not matched to a gene; V was cut back by 4 bases and J by 3 bases. Germline V gene lookup returns CDR1 SGDLS and CDR2 YYNGEE.

The chain is built from TRBV6-7 and TRBJ2-4; D is perhaps TRBD1 (7 bases). TRBV6-7 is marked as an open reading frame, function uncertain. V lost 4 bases and J 4 bases, leaving 14 bases between the germline ends. This CDR3 contains 15 residues. The CDR3 reads CASSLQQGRKNIQYF. DNA of the CDR3: TGTGCCAGCAGTTTACAACAGGGGAGGAAAAACATTCAGTACTTC.

This CDR3 reads CASSSGQVNTEAFF. The CDR3 DNA reads TGCGCCAGCAGCTCAGGACAAGTGAACACTGAAGCTTTCTTT. This chain uses TRBV5-1 with TRBJ1-1, with D perhaps matching TRBD1 (5 bases). The CDR3 loop spans 14 amino acids. Per germline, CDR1 SGHRS and CDR2 YFSETQ. Trimming cost V 3 bases and J 0 bases, with 9 bases left between them.

The DNA of the CDR3 is TGCAGCGTGGATAGCGGGAGTCAGCAGTTCTTC. It is translated as CSVDSGSQQFF. This rearrangement joins TRBV29-1 to TRBJ2-1; 9 positions agree with TRBD2. Germline CDR1 SQVTM, CDR2 ANQGSEA. This CDR3 is built from 11 residues. J was trimmed by 11 bases and V by 6 bases; bases with no gene match: 5.

This sequence joins TRBV6-5 and TRBJ1-6; no clear D gene. The germline V gene encodes CDR1 MNHEY and CDR2 SVGAGI. This CDR3 region has 13 residues. The germline V and J ends were trimmed by 0 bases and 8 bases, with 5 bases remaining between them. CDR3 sequence reads: CASSYSGDSPLHF. In DNA form, the CDR3 reads TGTGCCAGCAGTTACTCGGGAGATTCACCCCTCCACTTT.

The gene calls are TRBV6-6 and TRBJ2-1; D is undetermined. CDR3 size: 14 residues. From germline, CDR1 is MNHNY and CDR2 SVGAGI (reference sequence). Trimming stripped 2 bases from V and 0 bases from J, with 5 bases between. CDR3 nucleotide sequence: TGTGCCAGCAGTTACGCTAGCTCCTACAATGAGCAGTTCTTC. As protein: CASSYASSYNEQFF.

V usage is TRBV29-1 and J usage is TRBJ1-1, with D unresolved. In germline, CDR1 is SQVTM, CDR2 ANQGSEA. The V end lost 5 bases, the J end lost 4 bases, and 5 bases lay between the germline ends. The CDR3 totals 10 residues. The CDR3 bases are TGCAGCGTTCTCTTCACTGAAGCTTTCTTT. Residues: CSVLFTEAFF.

About this clone itself: A junction end diverges from the germline sequence, so it may reflect a read error. Other nucleotide sequences in the sample specify the same CDR3. The V and J genes are TRBV28 and TRBJ2-1; the match to TRBD1 covers 9 bases. The CDR3 consists of 15 residues. The germline CDR1 and CDR2 sequences are MDHEN and SYDVKM. CDR3 protein: CASSSLGTGYNEQFF. For the CDR3, the DNA is TGCGCCAGCAGTTCCCTTGGGACAGGGTACAATGAGCAGTTCTTC.

The chain carries TRBV30 and TRBJ1-1; D is unresolved. Trimming removed 0 bases at V and 4 bases at J, with 9 bases between. This CDR3 is built from 13 residues. Looked up from germline, CDR1 is GTSNPN and CDR2 is SVGIG (reference sequence). DNA for the CDR3: TGTGCCTGGAGTGTGGGTGCGGGCACTGAAGCTTTCTTT. The encoded protein is CAWSVGAGTEAFF.

The genes are TRBV7-9 and TRBJ2-1; D possibly corresponds to TRBD2 (5 bases). Germline-derived CDR1 and CDR2 are SEHNR and FQNEAQ (reference sequence). The CDR3 runs 14 residues. Trimming removed 6 bases from V and 0 bases from J, with 9 bases in between. Here the CDR3 reads CASSSGSSYNEQFF. As DNA, the CDR3 is TGTGCCAGCAGTTCGGGGAGCTCCTACAATGAGCAGTTCTTC.

J is TRBJ1-3 and V is TRBV15; no clear D. CDR3 length: 13 amino acids. Germline CDR1 and CDR2: LNHNV and YYDKDF (reference sequence). Trimming took 0 bases from V and 5 from J, leaving 5 bases between them. The chain's CDR3 is CATSRDGRNTIYF. CDR3 in DNA: TGTGCCACCAGCAGAGATGGCAGAAACACCATATATTTT. Combining the CDR3 with reference TRBV15 and TRBJ1-3 gives the whole variable domain DAMVIQNPRYQVTQFGKPVTLSCSQTLNHNVMYWYQQKSSQAPKLLFHYYDKDFNNEADTPDNFQSRRPNTSFCFLDIRSPGLGDTAMYLCATSRDGRNTIYFGEGSWLTVV.